This entry features one T cell receptor beta chain sequence. These data are taken from a study of OX40 agonist ivuxolimab in advanced cancers. Assay: immunoSEQ multiplex PCR; the TCRdb copy retains only in-frame clones and omits some. The table includes tens of thousands of clones, about four fifths detected once. V was cut by 7 bases and J by 2 bases, with 19 bases left in between. This CDR3 is built from 16 residues. CDR1 and CDR2 (germline): LNHDA, SQIVND (reference sequence). Sequenced material: CD4+ or CD8+ T cells sorted from blood, taken in a trial of the OX40 agonist ivuxolimab. The chain carries TRBV19 and TRBJ2-3; D is perhaps TRBD2 (7 bases). The sequence was obtained from an adult with an advanced solid tumor such as melanoma, head and neck, liver or kidney cancer. The CDR3 coding sequence is TGTGCCAGTATGGGGGGGCCCATCTTTAACACAGATACGCAGTATTTT. This encodes CASMGGPIFNTDTQYF. The full variable domain, rest sourced from reference TRBV19 and TRBJ2-3, is DGGITQSPKYLFRKEGQNVTLSCEQNLNHDAMYWYRQDPGQGLRLIYYSQIVNDFQKGDIAEGYSVSREKKESFPLTVTSAQKNPTAFYLCASMGGPIFNTDTQYFGPGTRLTVL.